These 32 T cell receptor beta chains were sequenced from one sample in a study of CXCR3-negative and CXCR3-positive naive CD8 T cells. Points from the study as a whole: Compared with CXCR3-negative naive cells, CXCR3-positive naive cells showed more hydrophobic TRB CDR3s.

Antigen specificity for these receptors is unknown. The method, 5' RACE with UMI labels, was used to prepare the TRB cDNA libraries. TCRdb re-called the 5' RACE reads; one entry per CDR3 protein, DNA not given. This table holds about 50,000 distinct CDR3 sequences. The sample comprised naive CXCR3+ CD8+ T cells from blood. The subset was: CD45RO-CCR7+CD27+CD95- naive CD8+ T cells expressing CXCR3 (TNR3+). These receptors originate from a human donor in good health. Some clones in this sample may be carry-over from other donors' samples.

The gene calls are TRBV20-1 and TRBJ2-4. CDR1 DFQATT and CDR2 SNEGSKA come from the germline V gene (reference sequence). This CDR3 spans 12 amino acids. CDR3 residues: CSARERENIQYF.

J is TRBJ2-7 and V is TRBV19; the D call from TCRdb, TRBD2, cannot be confirmed without DNA. Looked up from germline, CDR1 is LNHDA and CDR2 is SQIVND (reference sequence). The length of the CDR3 is 14 residues. The CDR3 sequence: CASSIRPVGGEQYF.

This chain connects TRBV29-1 to TRBJ2-2; without DNA, the TCRdb call of TRBD1 cannot be checked. The CDR3 length is 11 residues. CDR1 and CDR2 (germline): SQVTM, ANQGSEA. This CDR3 reads CSVPGAGELFF.

The chain links TRBV28 to TRBJ2-3. This CDR3 comprises 16 residues. Germline CDR1 and CDR2: MDHEN and SYDVKM. The CDR3 reads CASSPSTDSNTDTQYF.

The chain uses TRBV29-1 and TRBJ2-7; the TRBD1 assignment by TCRdb is unverifiable without DNA. Germline V CDR1 and CDR2: SQVTM, ANQGSEA. The CDR3 is 16 amino acids. CDR3 sequence: CSVGSYRTGNSYEQYF.

The rearrangement links TRBV11-2 to TRBJ2-1. The CDR3 contains 11 residues. Germline V gives CDR1 SGHAT, CDR2 FQNNGV. The CDR3 sequence is CASSLGNEQFF.

The chain carries TRBV12-3 or TRBV12-4 and TRBJ2-3; the D gene TCRdb calls, TRBD2, cannot be checked with no DNA. The CDR3 has 17 residues. The CDR3 region is CASRGSRTGTKTDTQYF.

The rearrangement uses TRBV28 and TRBJ2-7. This CDR3 has 17 amino acids. Germline V gene data show CDR1 as MDHEN and CDR2 as SYDVKM. The CDR3 region is CASSPRPLKTASYEQYF.

The chain recombines TRBV10-3 with TRBJ2-7. CDR1 is ENHRY, CDR2 SYGVKD, per germline. CDR3 length: 14 residues. The CDR3 sequence is CAITEDGSSYEQYF.

The J gene is TRBJ1-2, the V gene TRBV29-1; TCRdb picks TRBD1, but there is no DNA to check that call. The germline V gene encodes CDR1 SQVTM and CDR2 ANQGSEA. The CDR3 extends over 17 amino acids. The CDR3 spells CSVTPLVAGTVHYGYTF.

The gene calls are TRBV20-1 and TRBJ2-7. CDR3 length: 13 amino acids. CDR1 and CDR2 (germline): DFQATT, SNEGSKA (reference sequence). This CDR3 is CSARRRSSYEQYF.

This chain links TRBV12-3 or TRBV12-4 with TRBJ2-1; checking the TCRdb D call of TRBD1 is not possible without DNA. The CDR3 runs 15 residues. The CDR3 here is CASSLFVASGDEQFF.

CDR3: CASSLLLSDTGELFF. J is TRBJ2-2 and V is TRBV7-8. Per the germline V gene, CDR1 is SGHVS and CDR2 is FQNEAQ. This CDR3 has 15 residues.

This chain joins TRBV28 and TRBJ2-3; TCRdb's D gene call, TRBD2, goes unchecked for lack of DNA. The germline CDR1 and CDR2 sequences are MDHEN and SYDVKM. This CDR3 is built from 18 residues. The CDR3: CASGTTSPGTSVTDTQYF. Looking up the rest from reference TRBV28 and TRBJ2-3 gives the full variable domain: DVKVTQSSRYLVKRTGEKVFLECVQDMDHENMFWYRQDPGLGLRLIYFSYDVKMKEKGDIPEGYSVSREKKERFSLILESASTNQTSMYLCASGTTSPGTSVTDTQYFGPGTRLTVL.

The V gene is TRBV10-3, the J gene TRBJ1-5. The length of the CDR3 is 13 residues. The germline V gene has CDR1 ENHRY and CDR2 SYGVKD. CDR3 region: CAISEGIIQPQHF.

The chain couples TRBV27 to TRBJ2-7; TCRdb selects TRBD1, and the lack of DNA leaves this call unchecked. From germline, CDR1 is MNHEY and CDR2 SMNVEV (reference sequence). CDR3 length: 15 amino acids. CDR3: CASSLFGAVSYEQYF.

The chain combines TRBV20-1 with TRBJ1-1; TCRdb's D gene call, TRBD1, goes unchecked for lack of DNA. The CDR3 runs to 13 residues. Germline V lookup: CDR1 DFQATT, CDR2 SNEGSKA (reference sequence). The CDR3 here is CSAGSVRGTEAFF.

This rearrangement joins TRBV4-3 to TRBJ2-1; TCRdb returns TRBD1, unconfirmable since there is no DNA. This CDR3 spans 15 amino acids. Germline V gene sequence: CDR1 LGHNA, CDR2 YSLEER. The CDR3 spells CASSLDRGGYNEQFF.

V usage is TRBV7-6 and J usage is TRBJ2-1; TCRdb's assignment of TRBD1 cannot be checked, as there is no DNA. The length of the CDR3 is 16 residues. Per the germline V gene, CDR1 is SGHVS and CDR2 is FNYEAQ. The CDR3 is CASSSSTGGFLNEQFF.

The chain recombines TRBV20-1 with TRBJ2-3; TCRdb's assignment of TRBD2 cannot be checked, as there is no DNA. This CDR3 has 14 amino acids. Germline assignment: CDR1 DFQATT and CDR2 SNEGSKA (reference sequence). The CDR3 protein is CSARLAGAPDTQYF.

V and J are TRBV29-1 and TRBJ2-7; TCRdb reports TRBD2, a call that lacks DNA to check it against. Germline CDR1 is SQVTM and CDR2 is ANQGSEA. The CDR3 length is 13 residues. This CDR3 reads CSVGPYGSYEQYF.

The chain uses TRBV7-2 and TRBJ2-1; TCRdb proposes TRBD1, but this gene call is untestable without DNA. The CDR3 has 18 residues. The germline V gene encodes CDR1 SGHTA and CDR2 FQGNSA. The CDR3 protein is CASSPLTPRGGRPHEQFF.

The chain uses TRBV6-2 or TRBV6-3 and TRBJ2-7. Germline-derived CDR1 and CDR2 are MNHEY and SVGEGT. This CDR3 region has 12 residues. This CDR3 reads CASEGAAYEQYF.

The chain joins TRBV29-1 to TRBJ2-7; TCRdb's D call of TRBD1 is untestable without DNA. The CDR3 consists of 12 residues. CDR1 SQVTM and CDR2 ANQGSEA come from the germline V gene. The CDR3 loop reads CSVEAGTHEQYF.

This sequence joins TRBV28 and TRBJ2-7. The CDR3 totals 15 residues. In germline, CDR1 is MDHEN, CDR2 SYDVKM. The CDR3 loop reads CASSLTDSPSYEKYF.

Measured by frequency, this clonotype is medium-sized. The rearrangement joins TRBV4-3 to TRBJ1-1. In germline, CDR1 is LGHNA, CDR2 YSLEER. The length of the CDR3 is 13 residues. The CDR3 spells CASSQAISTEAFF.

V usage is TRBV6-5 and J usage is TRBJ1-1; TCRdb calls TRBD1, which cannot be checked without DNA. Germline loops: CDR1 MNHEY, CDR2 SVGAGI. This CDR3 has 13 amino acids. CDR3 in amino acids: CASSGTENTEAFF.

This chain links TRBV27 with TRBJ1-1; TCRdb proposes TRBD1, but this gene call is untestable without DNA. Germline loops: CDR1 MNHEY, CDR2 SMNVEV (reference sequence). This CDR3 spans 14 amino acids. CDR3: CGSSPLLSNTEAFF.

The chain joins TRBV12-5 to TRBJ2-3. The germline V gene has CDR1 LGHNT and CDR2 FRNRAP. The CDR3 spans 16 residues. The CDR3 sequence: CASGLVSGFSTDTQYF.

This chain connects TRBV20-1 to TRBJ2-7; as DNA is missing, the TRBD1 call by TCRdb cannot be tested. Germline CDR1 and CDR2: DFQATT and SNEGSKA (reference sequence). The length of the CDR3 is 14 residues. The CDR3: CSATPYGGPYEQYF.

The chain carries TRBV28 and TRBJ2-7; TCRdb outputs TRBD1, but without DNA this stays unchecked. Germline CDR1 and CDR2: MDHEN and SYDVKM. This CDR3 region has 14 residues. CDR3 loop: CASSFSPGVDEQYF.

The chain has TRBV5-1 and TRBJ1-1; TCRdb indicates TRBD1, and absent DNA this call remains unverified. Germline-derived CDR1 and CDR2 are SGHRS and YFSETQ. This CDR3 has 15 residues. CDR3 amino acids: CASSLSLGQNTEAFF.